In its sample, the clone carrying this T cell receptor beta chain was seen a few times. V was clipped by 9 bases and J by 6 bases, with 13 bases between them. The CDR3 is 13 residues long. Per the germline V gene, CDR1 is KGHDR and CDR2 is SFDVKD. This sample is part of a study of T cells after yellow fever vaccination. For the study at large: Low-cell-number fractions underwent preparation using SMART-Seq v4 Ultra Low Input.

A single record per CDR3 protein comes from TCRdb applying MiXCR to the 5' RACE reads. The table includes about 180,000 distinct CDR3 sequences, 5.5% to 7.5% detected once. The V gene is TRBV24-1, the J gene TRBJ1-4; D ambiguous. The sample here was CD4+ T cells sorted from PBMCs, taken on the day of the first yellow fever vaccination. This TCR was recovered from a man aged 18 to 30 who received the YFV17D yellow fever vaccine. The CDR3: CATPATNHEKLFF. DNA of the CDR3: TGTGCCACCCCAGCGACCAACCATGAAAAACTGTTTTTT.